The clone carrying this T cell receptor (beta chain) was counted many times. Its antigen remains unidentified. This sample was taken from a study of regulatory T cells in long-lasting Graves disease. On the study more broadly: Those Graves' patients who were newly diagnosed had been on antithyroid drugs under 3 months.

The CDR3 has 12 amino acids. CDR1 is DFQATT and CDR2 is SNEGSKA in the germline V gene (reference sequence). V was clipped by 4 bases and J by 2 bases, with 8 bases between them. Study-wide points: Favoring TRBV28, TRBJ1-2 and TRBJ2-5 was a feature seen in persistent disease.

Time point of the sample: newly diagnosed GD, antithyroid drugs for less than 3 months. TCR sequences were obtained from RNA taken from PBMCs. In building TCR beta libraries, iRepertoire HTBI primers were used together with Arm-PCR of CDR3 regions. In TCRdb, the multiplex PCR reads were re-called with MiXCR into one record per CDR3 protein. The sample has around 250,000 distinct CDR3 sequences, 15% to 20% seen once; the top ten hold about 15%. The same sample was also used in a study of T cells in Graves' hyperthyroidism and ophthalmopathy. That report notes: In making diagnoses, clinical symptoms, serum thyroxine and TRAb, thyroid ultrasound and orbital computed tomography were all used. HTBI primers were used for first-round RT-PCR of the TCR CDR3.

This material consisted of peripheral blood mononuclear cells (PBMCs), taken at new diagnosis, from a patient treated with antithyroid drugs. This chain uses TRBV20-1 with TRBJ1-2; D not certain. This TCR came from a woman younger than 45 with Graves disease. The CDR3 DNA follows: TGCAGTGCTACGGGAGGGAACTATGGCTACACCTTC. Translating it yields CSATGGNYGYTF.